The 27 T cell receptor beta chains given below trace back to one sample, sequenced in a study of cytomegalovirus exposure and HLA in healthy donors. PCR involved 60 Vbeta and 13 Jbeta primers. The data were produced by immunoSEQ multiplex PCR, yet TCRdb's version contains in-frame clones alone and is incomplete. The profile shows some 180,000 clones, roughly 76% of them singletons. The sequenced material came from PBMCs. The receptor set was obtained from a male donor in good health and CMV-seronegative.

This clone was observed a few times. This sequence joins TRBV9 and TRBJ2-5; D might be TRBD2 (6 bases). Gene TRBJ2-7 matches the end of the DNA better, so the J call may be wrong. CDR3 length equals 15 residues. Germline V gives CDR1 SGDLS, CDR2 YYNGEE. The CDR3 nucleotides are TGTGCCAGCAGCGTATTGGGGGGAAGCACCTACGAGCAGTACTTC. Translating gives CASSVLGGSTYEQYF.

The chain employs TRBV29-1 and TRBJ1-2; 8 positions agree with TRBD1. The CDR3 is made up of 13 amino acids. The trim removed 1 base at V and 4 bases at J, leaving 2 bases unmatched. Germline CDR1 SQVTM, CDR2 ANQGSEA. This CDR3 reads CSVEGQGTYGYTF. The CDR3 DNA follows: TGCAGCGTTGAAGGACAGGGGACCTATGGCTACACCTTC.

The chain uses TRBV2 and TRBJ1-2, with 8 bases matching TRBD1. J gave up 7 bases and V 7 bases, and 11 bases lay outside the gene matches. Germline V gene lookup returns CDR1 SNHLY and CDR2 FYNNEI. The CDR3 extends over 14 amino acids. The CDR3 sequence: CASNLQGAVSGYTF. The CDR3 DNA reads TGTGCCAGCAATCTCCAGGGGGCAGTGTCTGGCTACACCTTC.

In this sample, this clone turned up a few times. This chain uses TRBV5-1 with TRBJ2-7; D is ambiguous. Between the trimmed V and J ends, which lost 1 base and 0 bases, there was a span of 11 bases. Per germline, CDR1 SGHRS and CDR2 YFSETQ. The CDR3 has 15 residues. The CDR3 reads CASSLMSESSYEQYF. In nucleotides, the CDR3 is TGCGCCAGCAGCTTGATGTCGGAGAGCTCCTACGAGCAGTACTTC.

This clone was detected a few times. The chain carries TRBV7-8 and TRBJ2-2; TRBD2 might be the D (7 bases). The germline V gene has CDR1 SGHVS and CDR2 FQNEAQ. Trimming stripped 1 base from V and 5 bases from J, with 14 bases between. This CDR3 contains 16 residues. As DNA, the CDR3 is TGTGCCAGCAGCTTAGTACGGGGGGCCGGGACCGGGGAGCTGTTTTTT. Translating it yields CASSLVRGAGTGELFF. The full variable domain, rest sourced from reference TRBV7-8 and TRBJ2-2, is GAGVSQSPRYKVAKRGQDVALRCDPISGHVSLFWYQQALGQGPEFLTYFQNEAQLDKSGLPSDRFFAERPEGSVSTLKIQRTQQEDSAVYLCASSLVRGAGTGELFFGEGSRLTVL.

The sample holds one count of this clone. The CDR3 protein is CASSMDRGLSYGYTF. The CDR3 DNA reads TGTGCCAGTAGTATGGACAGGGGGCTAAGCTATGGCTACACCTTC. This chain connects TRBV19 to TRBJ1-2; 11 bases map to TRBD1. V lost 3 bases to trimming and J lost 4 bases; unmatched junction nucleotides: 4. The CDR3 runs to 15 residues. Germline values: CDR1 LNHDA, CDR2 SQIVND (reference sequence).

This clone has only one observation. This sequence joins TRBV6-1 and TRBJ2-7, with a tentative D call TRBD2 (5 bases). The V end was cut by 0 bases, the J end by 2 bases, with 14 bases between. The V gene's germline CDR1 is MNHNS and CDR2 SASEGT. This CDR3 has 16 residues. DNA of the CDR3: TGTGCCAGCAGTGAAGCAGGAGGAGACCCCACCTACGAGCAGTACTTC. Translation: CASSEAGGDPTYEQYF.

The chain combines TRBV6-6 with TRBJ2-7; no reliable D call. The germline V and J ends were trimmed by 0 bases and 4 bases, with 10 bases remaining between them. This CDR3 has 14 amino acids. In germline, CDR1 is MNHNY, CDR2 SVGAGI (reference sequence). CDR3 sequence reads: CASSYSHRLYEQYF. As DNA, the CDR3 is TGTGCCAGCAGTTACTCTCACAGATTATACGAGCAGTACTTC.

CDR3 DNA sequence: TGTGCCAGCAGGCGTGACAGGGTCATGAGTTCACCCCTCCACTTT. Translating it yields CASRRDRVMSSPLHF. The chain links TRBV6-1 to TRBJ1-6; 7 positions agree with TRBD1. The J segment lost 9 bases and the V segment lost 6 bases, leaving 11 bases of the junction unmatched. This CDR3 is built from 15 residues. Germline-derived CDR1 and CDR2 are MNHNS and SASEGT.

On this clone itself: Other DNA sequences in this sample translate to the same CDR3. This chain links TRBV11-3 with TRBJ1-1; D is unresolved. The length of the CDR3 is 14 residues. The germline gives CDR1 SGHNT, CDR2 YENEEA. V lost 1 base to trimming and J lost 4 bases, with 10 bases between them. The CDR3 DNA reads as TGTGCCAGCAGCTTAGGGCGGGGTAGCACTGAAGCTTTCTTT. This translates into CASSLGRGSTEAFF.

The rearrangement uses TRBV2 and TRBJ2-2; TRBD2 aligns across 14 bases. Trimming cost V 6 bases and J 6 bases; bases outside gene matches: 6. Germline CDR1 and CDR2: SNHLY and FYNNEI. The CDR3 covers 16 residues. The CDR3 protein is CASSLGLAGGPGELFF. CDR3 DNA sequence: TGTGCCAGCAGCTTAGGACTAGCGGGGGGACCCGGGGAGCTGTTTTTT.

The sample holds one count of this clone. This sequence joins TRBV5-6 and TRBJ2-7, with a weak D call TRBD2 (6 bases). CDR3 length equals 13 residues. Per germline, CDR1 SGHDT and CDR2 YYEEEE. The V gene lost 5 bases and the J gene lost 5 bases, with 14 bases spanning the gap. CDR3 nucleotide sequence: TGTGCCAGCAGAACGGGGGTAGTCCACGAGCAGTACTTC. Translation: CASRTGVVHEQYF.

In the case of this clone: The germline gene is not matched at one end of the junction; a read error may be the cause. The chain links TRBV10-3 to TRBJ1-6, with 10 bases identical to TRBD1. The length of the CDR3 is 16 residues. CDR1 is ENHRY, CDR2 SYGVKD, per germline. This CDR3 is CAISESGTGVSSPPHF. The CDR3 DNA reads TGTGCCATCAGTGAGTCGGGGACAGGGGTTTCTTCACCCCCCCACTTT.

CDR3 bases: TGTGCTAGTGGTTTTGGGGGCTTGGGCACCGGGGAGCTGTTTTTT. Amino acid sequence: CASGFGGLGTGELFF. This chain joins TRBV12-5 and TRBJ2-2; weak D call: TRBD1 (6 bases). The length of the CDR3 is 15 residues. The germline V gene has CDR1 LGHNT and CDR2 FRNRAP. V was pared by 3 bases and J by 4 bases, with 12 bases between.

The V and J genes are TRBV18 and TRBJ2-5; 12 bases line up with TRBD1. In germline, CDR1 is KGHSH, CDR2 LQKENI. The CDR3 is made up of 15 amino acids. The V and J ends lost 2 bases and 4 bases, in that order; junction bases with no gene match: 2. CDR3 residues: CASSPGTGGRETQYF. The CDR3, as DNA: TGTGCCAGCTCACCAGGGACAGGGGGCAGAGAGACCCAGTACTTC.

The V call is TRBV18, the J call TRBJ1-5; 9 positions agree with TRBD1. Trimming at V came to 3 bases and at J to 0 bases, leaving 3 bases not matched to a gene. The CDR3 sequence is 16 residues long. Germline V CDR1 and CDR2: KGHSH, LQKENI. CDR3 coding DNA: TGTGCCAGCTCACCGCAGACAGGGGGTAGCAATCAGCCCCAGCATTTT. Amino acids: CASSPQTGGSNQPQHF.

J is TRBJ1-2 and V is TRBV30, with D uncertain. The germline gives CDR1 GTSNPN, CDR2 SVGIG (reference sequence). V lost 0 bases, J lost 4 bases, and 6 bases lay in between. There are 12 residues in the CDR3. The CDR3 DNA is TGTGCCTGGAGTGTTGCTAGCTATGGCTACACCTTC. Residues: CAWSVASYGYTF.

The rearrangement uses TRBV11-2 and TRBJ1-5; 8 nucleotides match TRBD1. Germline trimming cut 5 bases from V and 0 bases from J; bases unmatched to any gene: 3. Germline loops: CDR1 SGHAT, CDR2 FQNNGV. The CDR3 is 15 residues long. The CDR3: CASSRGTGSNQPQHF. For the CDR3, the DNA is TGTGCCAGCAGCCGGGGGACAGGTAGCAATCAGCCCCAGCATTTT.

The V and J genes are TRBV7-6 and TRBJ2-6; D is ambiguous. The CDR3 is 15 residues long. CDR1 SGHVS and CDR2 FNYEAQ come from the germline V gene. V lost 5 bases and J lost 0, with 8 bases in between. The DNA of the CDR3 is TGTGCCAGCAGCGACATTACCTCTGGGGCCAACGTCCTGACTTTC. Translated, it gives CASSDITSGANVLTF. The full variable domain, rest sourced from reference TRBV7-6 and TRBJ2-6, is GAGVSQSPRYKVTKRGQDVALRCDPISGHVSLYWYRQALGQGPEFLTYFNYEAQQDKSGLPNDRFSAERPEGSISTLTIQRTEQRDSAMYRCASSDITSGANVLTFGAGSRLTVL.

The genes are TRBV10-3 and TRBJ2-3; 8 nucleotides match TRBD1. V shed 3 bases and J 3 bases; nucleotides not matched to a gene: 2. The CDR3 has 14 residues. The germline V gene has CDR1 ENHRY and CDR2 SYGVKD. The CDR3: CAISEGQGTDTQYF. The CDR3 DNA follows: TGTGCCATCAGTGAAGGACAGGGAACAGATACGCAGTATTTT.

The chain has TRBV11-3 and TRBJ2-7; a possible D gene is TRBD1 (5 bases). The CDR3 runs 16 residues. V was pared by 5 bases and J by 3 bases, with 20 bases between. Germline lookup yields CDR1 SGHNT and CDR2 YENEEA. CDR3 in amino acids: CASSPLQRTPHYEQYF. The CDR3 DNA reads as TGTGCCAGCAGCCCGCTACAAAGGACACCCCACTACGAGCAGTACTTC.

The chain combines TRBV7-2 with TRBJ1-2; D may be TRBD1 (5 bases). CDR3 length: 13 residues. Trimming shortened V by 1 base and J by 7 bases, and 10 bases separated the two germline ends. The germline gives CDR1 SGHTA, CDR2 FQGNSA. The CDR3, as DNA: TGTGCCAGCAGCTTAGGGGTCCAGGGTGGCTACACCTTC. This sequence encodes CASSLGVQGGYTF.

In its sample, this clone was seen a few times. CDR3 in amino acids: CASSLAGANYGYTF. CDR3 sequence (DNA): TGTGCCAGCAGTTTAGCGGGGGCTAACTATGGCTACACCTTC. The chain carries TRBV27 and TRBJ1-2; a possible D gene is TRBD1 (5 bases). Per the germline V gene, CDR1 is MNHEY and CDR2 is SMNVEV (reference sequence). The V gene lost 2 bases and the J gene lost 0 bases, with 7 bases spanning the gap. The CDR3 sequence is 14 residues long.

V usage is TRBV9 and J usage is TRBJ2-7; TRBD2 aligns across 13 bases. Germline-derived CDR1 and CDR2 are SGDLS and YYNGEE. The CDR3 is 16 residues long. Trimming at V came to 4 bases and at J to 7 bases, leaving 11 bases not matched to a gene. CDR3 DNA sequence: TGTGCCAGCAGCTACCGGACTAGCGGGGGATGGAGGGAGCAGTACTTC. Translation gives CASSYRTSGGWREQYF.

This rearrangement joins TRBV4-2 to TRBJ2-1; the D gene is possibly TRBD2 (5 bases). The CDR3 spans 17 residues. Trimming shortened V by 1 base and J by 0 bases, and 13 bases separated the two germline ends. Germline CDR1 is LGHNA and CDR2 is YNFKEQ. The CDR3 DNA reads TGTGCCAGCAGCCAAGTTATTGGCGGGCGCTCCTACAATGAGCAGTTCTTC. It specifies CASSQVIGGRSYNEQFF.

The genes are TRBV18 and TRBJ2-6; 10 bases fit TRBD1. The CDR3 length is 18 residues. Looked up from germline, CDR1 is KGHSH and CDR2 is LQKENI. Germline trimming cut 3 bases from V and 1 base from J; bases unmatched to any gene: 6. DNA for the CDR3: TGTGCCAGCTCACCGCTGACAGGGGGCAAATCTGGGGCCAACGTCCTGACTTTC. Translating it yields CASSPLTGGKSGANVLTF.

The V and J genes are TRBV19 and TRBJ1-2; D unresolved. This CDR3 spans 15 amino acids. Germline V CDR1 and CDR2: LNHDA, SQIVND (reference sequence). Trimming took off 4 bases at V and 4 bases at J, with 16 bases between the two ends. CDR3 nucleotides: TGTGCCAGTAGTACTCAACCTCCACGGTCCTATGGCTACACCTTC. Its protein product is CASSTQPPRSYGYTF.